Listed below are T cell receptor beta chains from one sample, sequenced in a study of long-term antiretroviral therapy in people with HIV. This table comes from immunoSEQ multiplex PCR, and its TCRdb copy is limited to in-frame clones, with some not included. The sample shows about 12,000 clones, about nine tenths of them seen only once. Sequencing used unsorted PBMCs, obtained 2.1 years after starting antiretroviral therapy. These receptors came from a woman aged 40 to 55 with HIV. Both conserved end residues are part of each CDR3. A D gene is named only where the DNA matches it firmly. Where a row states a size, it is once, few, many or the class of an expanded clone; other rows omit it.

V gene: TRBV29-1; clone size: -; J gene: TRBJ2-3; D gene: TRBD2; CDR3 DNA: TGCAGCGTAGGCGGGGGGGCTGGCACAGATACGCAGTATTTT; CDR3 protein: CSVGGGAGTDTQYF
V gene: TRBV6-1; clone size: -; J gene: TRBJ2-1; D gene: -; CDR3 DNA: TGTGCCAGCAGTGAAGGCAGGGGGCGGGGGTCCGGCTACAATGAGCAGTTCTTC; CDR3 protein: CASSEGRGRGSGYNEQFF
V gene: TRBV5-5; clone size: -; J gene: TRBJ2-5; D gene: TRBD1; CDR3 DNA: TGTGCCAGCAGCTTGGGGGACAGGGTCCAAGAGACCCAGTACTTC; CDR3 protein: CASSLGDRVQETQYF
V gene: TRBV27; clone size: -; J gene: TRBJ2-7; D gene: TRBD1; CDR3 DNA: TGTGCCAGCAGCTACCGGGACAGTCCCTACGAGCAGTACTTC; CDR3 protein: CASSYRDSPYEQYF
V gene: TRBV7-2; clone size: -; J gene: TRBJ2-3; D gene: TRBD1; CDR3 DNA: TGTGCCAGCAGCCTACAGGGGGCCCCAGATACGCAGTATTTT; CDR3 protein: CASSLQGAPDTQYF
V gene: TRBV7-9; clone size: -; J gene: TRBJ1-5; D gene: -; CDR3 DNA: TGTGCCAGCAGCCCTGCAAGTACAGGGACGAATCAGCCCCAGCATTTT; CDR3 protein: CASSPASTGTNQPQHF
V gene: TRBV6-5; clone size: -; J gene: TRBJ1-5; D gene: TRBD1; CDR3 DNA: TGTGCCAGCAGTCGGGGACAGGGCAATCAGCCCCAGCATTTT; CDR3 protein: CASSRGQGNQPQHF
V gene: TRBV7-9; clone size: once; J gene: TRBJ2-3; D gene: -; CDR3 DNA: TGTGCCAGCAGCTTAGTAGCAGATACGCAGTATTTT; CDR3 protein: CASSLVADTQYF
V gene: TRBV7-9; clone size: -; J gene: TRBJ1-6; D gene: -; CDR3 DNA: TGTGCCAGCAGCTTATCGGCCTCCGGGGGTAATTCACCCCTCCACTTT; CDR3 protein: CASSLSASGGNSPLHF
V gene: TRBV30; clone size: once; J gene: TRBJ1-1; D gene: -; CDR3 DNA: TGTGCCTGGAGTGTACAAAAGGGTGTAGCTTTCTTT; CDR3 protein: CAWSVQKGVAFF
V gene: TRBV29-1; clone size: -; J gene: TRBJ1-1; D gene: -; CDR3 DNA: TGCAGCGTTGTTTCGGGGGTACGTATGAACACTGAAGCTTTCTTT; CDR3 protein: CSVVSGVRMNTEAFF
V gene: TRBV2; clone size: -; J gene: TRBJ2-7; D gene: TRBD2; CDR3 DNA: TGTGCCAGCAGCGGACTAGCGGGAGGTTACGAGCAGTACTTC; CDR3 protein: CASSGLAGGYEQYF
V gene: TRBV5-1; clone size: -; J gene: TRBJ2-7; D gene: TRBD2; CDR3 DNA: TGCGCCAGCAGCTTGGGGACTAGCGGGTTCTCCTACGAGCAGTACTTC; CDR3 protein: CASSLGTSGFSYEQYF